These 29 T cell receptor beta chains share one sample of origin, sequenced in a study of blood T cell repertoires in COVID-19. Only in-frame clones appear in the TCRdb table, and some are missing; sequencing was by immunoSEQ multiplex PCR. This sample has roughly 60,000 clones; more than 70% occur once, and the top ten carry 8.5%. Sequenced input: peripheral blood. The receptors stem from a man aged 55 to 70 with active COVID-19.

This clone occurred a few times. The gene calls are TRBV4-2 and TRBJ1-1; 8 nucleotides agree with TRBD1. Trimming took 4 bases from V and 8 from J; bases not matched to a gene: 0. The CDR3 runs to 11 residues. CDR1 is LGHNA, CDR2 YNFKEQ, per germline. CDR3 in amino acids: CASSRQGEAFF. CDR3 nucleotides: TGTGCCAGCAGCCGACAGGGGGAAGCTTTCTTT.

Notes on this clone: The sample holds other DNA sequences that translate to the same CDR3. The chain employs TRBV5-1 and TRBJ2-3, with 13 bases fitting TRBD2. J was trimmed by 4 bases and V by 4 bases; bases with no gene match: 6. Per the germline V gene, CDR1 is SGHRS and CDR2 is YFSETQ. The CDR3 is 16 residues long. This chain's CDR3 is CASSPGLAGVADTQYF. The CDR3 DNA is TGCGCCAGCAGCCCCGGACTAGCGGGAGTTGCAGATACGCAGTATTTT.

This clone was detected only once. This chain connects TRBV2 to TRBJ1-1; D possibly corresponds to TRBD1 (6 bases). V was pared by 5 bases and J by 6 bases, with 7 bases between. CDR3 length: 11 residues. CDR1 and CDR2 (germline): SNHLY, FYNNEI. CDR3 sequence (DNA): TGTGCCAGCAGTAGGACAGCTGAAGCTTTCTTT. Translation gives CASSRTAEAFF.

The rearrangement uses TRBV11-2 and TRBJ2-7, with 9 bases fitting TRBD2. V shed 6 bases and J 1 base; nucleotides not matched to a gene: 4. Germline lookup yields CDR1 SGHAT and CDR2 FQNNGV. CDR3 length: 14 residues. The DNA for the CDR3 is TGTGCCAGCAGTATCCTAGCGGGATCCTACGAGCAGTACTTC. Translating gives CASSILAGSYEQYF.

J is TRBJ2-1 and V is TRBV3-1 (or the pseudogene TRBV3-2), with 13 bases that match TRBD2. Per the germline V gene, CDR1 is LGHDT and CDR2 is YNNKEL (reference sequence). V lost 5 bases, J lost 7 bases, and 17 bases stayed unmatched. This CDR3 has 19 amino acids. The DNA of the CDR3 is TGTGCCAGCAGCTTGCGACACCCGGGACTAGCGGGACCTGGTAATGAGCAGTTCTTC. It codes for CASSLRHPGLAGPGNEQFF.

Only one count was recorded for this clone. This chain joins TRBV30 and TRBJ1-5; D is possibly TRBD1 (6 bases). This CDR3 contains 13 residues. Germline loops: CDR1 GTSNPN, CDR2 SVGIG (reference sequence). Trimming cost V 6 bases and J 5 bases, with 14 bases left between them. In nucleotides, the CDR3 is TGTGCCTGCTCGGCGGGGGCGGATCAGCCCCAGCATTTT. It is translated as CACSAGADQPQHF. The full variable domain, completed using reference TRBV30 and TRBJ1-5, is SQTIHQWPATLVQPVGSPLSLECTVEGTSNPNLYWYRQAAGRGLQLLFYSVGIGQISSEVPQNLSASRPQDRQFILSSKKLLLSDSGFYLCACSAGADQPQHFGDGTRLSIL.

The gene calls are TRBV7-9 and TRBJ2-7, with D tentatively TRBD1 (6 bases). The V end was cut by 4 bases, the J end by 3 bases, with 7 bases between. The CDR3 contains 12 residues. Germline values: CDR1 SEHNR, CDR2 FQNEAQ (reference sequence). The CDR3 protein is CASSSQGYEQYF. The CDR3 bases are TGTGCCAGCAGCTCACAGGGCTACGAGCAGTACTTC. The full variable domain, in which reference TRBV7-9 and TRBJ2-7 provide the parts outside the CDR3, is DTGVSQNPRHKITKRGQNVTFRCDPISEHNRLYWYRQTLGQGPEFLTYFQNEAQLEKSRLLSDRFSAERPKGSFSTLEIQRTEQGDSAMYLCASSSQGYEQYFGPGTRLTVT.

CDR3 DNA sequence: TGTGCCATCAGTGAGTCGGGGATCAGGGTCGATGGCTACACCTTC. It translates to CAISESGIRVDGYTF. The chain carries TRBV10-3 and TRBJ1-2; possibly TRBD1 for D (5 bases). The germline V gene encodes CDR1 ENHRY and CDR2 SYGVKD. V lost 0 bases and J 6 bases, leaving 14 bases between the germline ends. The CDR3 length is 15 residues.

The chain recombines TRBV18 with TRBJ2-7; maybe TRBD1 (6 bases). In germline, CDR1 is KGHSH, CDR2 LQKENI. The CDR3 is made up of 14 amino acids. V was cut by 6 bases and J by 1 base, with 13 bases left in between. The CDR3 DNA reads TGTGCCAGCTCCAGAGCAGGGGCTTCCTACGAGCAGTACTTC. It is translated as CASSRAGASYEQYF.

The J gene is TRBJ1-5, the V gene TRBV7-8, with TRBD1 matching 7 bases. Trimming removed 5 bases from V and 4 bases from J; junction bases left unmatched: 5. This CDR3 has 14 amino acids. Looked up from germline, CDR1 is SGHVS and CDR2 is FQNEAQ. The CDR3 region has the DNA TGTGCCAGCAGCCCCCAGGGGGTAAATCAGCCCCAGCATTTT. Protein: CASSPQGVNQPQHF.

The genes are TRBV13 and TRBJ2-7, with TRBD2 matching 11 bases. J lost 3 bases, V lost 3 bases, and 7 bases had no gene match. Germline loops: CDR1 PRHDT, CDR2 FYEKMQ (reference sequence). The CDR3 consists of 16 residues. DNA for the CDR3: TGTGCCAGCAGCTTCTTAGCGGGAGGGCCCCACTACGAGCAGTACTTC. Amino acids: CASSFLAGGPHYEQYF.

The chain employs TRBV6-1 and TRBJ1-4; TRBD1 is a possible D gene (5 bases). The CDR3 has 16 amino acids. Germline CDR1 is MNHNS and CDR2 is SASEGT. V dropped 4 bases and J dropped 8 bases, with 20 bases sitting between them. The CDR3 sequence: CASSGRTGGIYEKLFF. CDR3 nucleotides: TGTGCCAGCAGTGGTCGGACGGGGGGAATCTACGAAAAACTGTTTTTT.

The V call is TRBV24-1, the J call TRBJ1-3, with D unclear. This CDR3 region has 11 residues. Germline V gives CDR1 KGHDR, CDR2 SFDVKD. The ends were cut back, 9 bases at V and 1 base at J, with 3 bases in the middle. Here the CDR3 DNA reads TGTGCCACCCTGTCTGGAAACACCATATATTTT. As protein: CATLSGNTIYF.

J is TRBJ2-7 and V is TRBV21-1; the table gives TRBD2 as D, unverified against the DNA. TRBV21-1 is a pseudogene locus. There are 19 residues in the CDR3. The CDR3 loop is CASSESDWEMDQVGFEQYF. Written as DNA, the CDR3 is TGTGCCAGCAGCGAATCGGACTGGGAAATGGACCAAGTTGGGTTCGAGCAGTACTTC.

The genes are TRBV7-8 and TRBJ2-1; 8 bases align to TRBD2. This CDR3 has 15 amino acids. Germline CDR1 reads SGHVS; CDR2 reads FQNEAQ. The V and J ends lost 2 bases and 4 bases, in that order; junction bases with no gene match: 4. The CDR3 region is CASSLPAGGYNEQFF. The CDR3 region has the DNA TGTGCCAGCAGCTTACCGGCGGGAGGATACAATGAGCAGTTCTTC.

The rearrangement links TRBV2 to TRBJ2-1; 11 nucleotides line up with TRBD2. The V gene's germline CDR1 is SNHLY and CDR2 FYNNEI. This CDR3 spans 14 amino acids. With V trimmed by 5 bases and J by 12 bases, 9 bases remained unmatched. CDR3 nucleotides: TGTGCCAGCAGTCCTTCGACTAGCGGGATGATGCAGTTCTTC. Protein sequence: CASSPSTSGMMQFF.

This chain joins TRBV27 and TRBJ2-6, with 7 bases aligning to TRBD1. Per the germline V gene, CDR1 is MNHEY and CDR2 is SMNVEV (reference sequence). Trimming cost V 6 bases and J 2 bases; bases outside gene matches: 10. The CDR3 runs 17 residues. The CDR3 sequence: CASRTGDGLAGANVLTF. The CDR3 nucleotides are TGTGCCAGCAGAACAGGGGATGGACTGGCTGGGGCCAACGTCCTGACTTTC. Filled out from reference TRBV27 and TRBJ2-6, the complete variable domain reads EAQVTQNPRYLITVTGKKLTVTCSQNMNHEYMSWYRQDPGLGLRQIYYSMNVEVTDKGDVPEGYKVSRKEKRNFPLILESPSPNQTSLYFCASRTGDGLAGANVLTFGAGSRLTVL.

This clone was detected only once. CDR3 in DNA: TGTGCCAGCAGCCAAGGCGGGGCCACCGGGGAGCTGTTTTTT. Translation: CASSQGGATGELFF. The V and J genes are TRBV3-1 (or the pseudogene TRBV3-2) and TRBJ2-2; D may be TRBD2 (6 bases). The CDR3 is 14 residues long. Germline CDR1 and CDR2: LGHDT and YNNKEL (reference sequence). The V and J ends lost 1 base and 4 bases respectively, with 7 bases between them.

The genes are TRBV7-9 and TRBJ1-4; D not certain. In germline, CDR1 is SEHNR, CDR2 FQNEAQ (reference sequence). The V end was cut by 2 bases, the J end by 4 bases, with 5 bases between. The CDR3 extends over 13 amino acids. CDR3 DNA: TGTGCCAGCAGCTTAAGAGGTAATGAAAAACTGTTTTTT. Protein sequence: CASSLRGNEKLFF.

The rearrangement joins TRBV4-1 to TRBJ1-2; D unresolved. Trimming removed 4 bases from V and 7 bases from J, with 19 bases in between. This CDR3 has 15 amino acids. Germline CDR1 and CDR2: MGHRA and YSYEKL. DNA for the CDR3: TGCGCCAGCAGCCTTGCGCGGGCCGGGTTGGGTGGCTACACCTTC. This codes for CASSLARAGLGGYTF.

The rearrangement links TRBV3-1 (or the pseudogene TRBV3-2) to TRBJ2-3, with 10 bases aligning to TRBD2. CDR3 length equals 17 residues. J gave up 4 bases and V 0 bases, and 7 bases lay outside the gene matches. CDR1 and CDR2 from the germline V gene are LGHDT and YNNKEL (reference sequence). CDR3 protein: CASSQEIVAGGADTQYF. The CDR3 DNA is TGTGCCAGCAGCCAAGAGATAGTAGCGGGAGGTGCAGATACGCAGTATTTT.

This clone was seen only once. The gene calls are TRBV7-3 and TRBJ2-1, with TRBD2 identical over 11 bases. V gave up 1 base and J gave up 9 bases; unmatched junction bases: 8. The CDR3 sequence is 16 residues long. Germline CDR1 and CDR2: SGHTA and FQGTGA. The CDR3 region is CASSLNPSGRTGEQFF. CDR3 nucleotides: TGTGCCAGCAGCTTAAACCCTAGCGGGAGGACCGGTGAGCAGTTCTTC.

This rearrangement joins TRBV19 to TRBJ1-5; 7 bases are shared with TRBD1. There are 14 residues in the CDR3. The V gene end was trimmed by 7 bases and the J gene end by 3 bases; junction bases not matched to a gene: 6. Germline V gene data show CDR1 as LNHDA and CDR2 as SQIVND (reference sequence). The CDR3 spells CASNGGQFNQPQHF. The CDR3 nucleotides are TGTGCCAGTAATGGGGGACAGTTCAATCAGCCCCAGCATTTT. Variable domain in full (rest from reference TRBV19 and TRBJ1-5): DGGITQSPKYLFRKEGQNVTLSCEQNLNHDAMYWYRQDPGQGLRLIYYSQIVNDFQKGDIAEGYSVSREKKESFPLTVTSAQKNPTAFYLCASNGGQFNQPQHFGDGTRLSIL.

V is TRBV13 and J is TRBJ2-7; TRBD1 aligns across 12 bases. The CDR3 is 15 residues long. Trimming cost V 4 bases and J 3 bases; bases outside gene matches: 4. Looked up from germline, CDR1 is PRHDT and CDR2 is FYEKMQ (reference sequence). CDR3 sequence: CASSSGTGGLYEQYF. The DNA of the CDR3 is TGTGCCAGCAGCTCCGGGACAGGGGGCCTCTACGAGCAGTACTTC.

The V gene is TRBV27, the J gene TRBJ2-3; 8 bases agree with TRBD2. The CDR3 is made up of 16 amino acids. Per the germline V gene, CDR1 is MNHEY and CDR2 is SMNVEV (reference sequence). Unmatched junction bases numbered 8, after V lost 2 bases and J lost 4 bases. CDR3 nucleotide sequence: TGTGCCAGCAGTTTACAGAGACTAGCGAGGGCAGATACGCAGTATTTT. Its protein product is CASSLQRLARADTQYF.

The V call is TRBV7-9, the J call TRBJ2-2; D unclear. Germline assignment: CDR1 SEHNR and CDR2 FQNEAQ (reference sequence). The CDR3 runs to 15 residues. The V and J ends lost 2 bases and 6 bases respectively, with 13 bases between them. This chain's CDR3 is CASSLLRIVPGELFF. CDR3 in DNA: TGTGCCAGCAGCTTATTGAGGATTGTCCCCGGGGAGCTGTTTTTT.

This clone showed up just once. The chain is built from TRBV29-1 and TRBJ1-2; a weak D match, TRBD1 (6 bases). The V end was cut by 5 bases, the J end by 3 bases, with 10 bases between. The CDR3 extends over 12 amino acids. The germline CDR1 and CDR2 sequences are SQVTM and ANQGSEA. CDR3 sequence reads: CSVSQGDYGYTF. The CDR3 DNA reads as TGCAGCGTTTCACAGGGCGACTATGGCTACACCTTC.

In its sample, this clone was seen once. The chain uses TRBV29-1 and TRBJ2-3; 15 bases map to TRBD2. Germline CDR1 reads SQVTM; CDR2 reads ANQGSEA. The length of the CDR3 is 16 residues. Losses at the gene ends were 1 base for V and 7 bases for J; bases not matched to a gene: 6. The CDR3 bases are TGCAGCGTTGAAGGGCTGGGACTAGCGGGAGGATATACGCAGTATTTT. Translation: CSVEGLGLAGGYTQYF.

The chain recombines TRBV28 with TRBJ1-5; possible D gene TRBD1, 5 bases. The CDR3 totals 13 residues. The V end was cut by 10 bases, the J end by 2 bases, with 12 bases between. CDR1 is MDHEN, CDR2 SYDVKM, per germline. The CDR3 spells CAIPGGGNQPQHF. The CDR3 bases are TGTGCCATCCCCGGGGGGGGCAATCAGCCCCAGCATTTT.